The clone carrying this T cell receptor (beta chain) was counted between two and nine times. What it recognizes is unknown. Using CD45RO/CCR7/CD25/CD127/CD95/CD27, CD4+ naive, central memory, regulatory and stem cell-like memory cells were sorted. The V gene lost 8 bases and the J gene lost 7 bases, with 15 bases spanning the gap. CDR1 MDHEN and CDR2 SYDVKM come from the germline V gene. The CDR3 contains 12 residues. The sample is drawn from a study of beta chain features in type 1 diabetes. The study's findings and limits: Shorter templates might be favored by PCR, equally in patients and controls. A greater similarity of naive, central memory and Treg TCRB repertoires was seen among patients than among healthy donors. Reduced insertions and increased deletions marked VDJ junctions in type 1 diabetes patients. Among all four CD4+ subsets, Type 1 diabetes patients had TCRB CDR3s that were moderately but significantly shorter.

Reverse transcribing all isolated RNA meant expressed TCRB transcripts were sequenced. Assay: immunoSEQ multiplex PCR; the TCRdb copy retains only in-frame clones and omits some. The data show some 270,000 clones, roughly 10% seen once. The sample taken for sequencing was naive CD4+ T cells from blood. This TCR was sampled from a man aged 25-40 years with type 1 diabetes. The gene calls are TRBV28 and TRBJ2-7, with D possibly being TRBD1 (6 bases). The CDR3 DNA sequence: TGTGCCAGCGAGGGGGTTCCGGGAGAGCAGTACTTC. This encodes CASEGVPGEQYF.